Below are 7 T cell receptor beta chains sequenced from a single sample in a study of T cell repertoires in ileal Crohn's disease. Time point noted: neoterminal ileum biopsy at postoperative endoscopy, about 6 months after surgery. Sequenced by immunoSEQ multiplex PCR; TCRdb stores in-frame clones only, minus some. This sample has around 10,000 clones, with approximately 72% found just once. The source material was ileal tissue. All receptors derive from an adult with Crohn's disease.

CDR3: CASSGQGSTGELFF. The DNA of the CDR3 is TGTGCCAGCAGTGGGCAGGGGAGCACCGGGGAGCTGTTTTTT. J is TRBJ2-2 and V is TRBV2; D perhaps matches TRBD1 (6 bases). This CDR3 region has 14 residues. Germline V gene sequence: CDR1 SNHLY, CDR2 FYNNEI. Trimming removed 4 bases from V and 4 bases from J, with 10 bases in between.

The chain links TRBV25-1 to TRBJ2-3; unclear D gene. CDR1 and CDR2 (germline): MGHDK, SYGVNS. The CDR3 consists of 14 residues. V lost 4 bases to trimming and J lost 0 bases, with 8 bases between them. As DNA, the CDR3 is TGTGCCAGCAGTGCGGAGATTAGCACAGATACGCAGTATTTT. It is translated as CASSAEISTDTQYF.

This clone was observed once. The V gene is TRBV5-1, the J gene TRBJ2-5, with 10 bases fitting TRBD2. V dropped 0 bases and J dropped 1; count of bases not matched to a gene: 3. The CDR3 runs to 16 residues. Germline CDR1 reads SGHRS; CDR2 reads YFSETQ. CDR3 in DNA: TGCGCCAGCAGCTTGGCAGTAGCGGGGGGCCAAGAGACCCAGTACTTC. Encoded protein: CASSLAVAGGQETQYF.

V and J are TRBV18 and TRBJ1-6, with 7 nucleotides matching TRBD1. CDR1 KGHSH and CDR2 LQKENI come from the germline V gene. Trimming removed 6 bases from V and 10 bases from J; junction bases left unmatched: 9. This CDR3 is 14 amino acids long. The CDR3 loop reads CASSTTTGRSPLHF. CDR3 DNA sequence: TGTGCCAGCTCGACGACGACAGGGCGGTCACCCCTCCACTTT.

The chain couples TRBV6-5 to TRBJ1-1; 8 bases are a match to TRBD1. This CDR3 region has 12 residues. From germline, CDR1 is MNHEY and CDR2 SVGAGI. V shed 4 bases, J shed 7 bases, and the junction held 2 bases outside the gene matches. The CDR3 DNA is TGTGCCAGCAGTTCCGGGACAGGTGAAGCTTTCTTT. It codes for CASSSGTGEAFF.

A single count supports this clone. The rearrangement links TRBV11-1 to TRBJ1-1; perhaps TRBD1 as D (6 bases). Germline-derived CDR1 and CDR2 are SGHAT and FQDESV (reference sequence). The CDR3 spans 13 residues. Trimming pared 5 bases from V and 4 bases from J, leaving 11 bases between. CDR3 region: CASSGDRSTEAFF. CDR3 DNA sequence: TGTGCCAGCAGCGGAGACAGGTCCACTGAAGCTTTCTTT.

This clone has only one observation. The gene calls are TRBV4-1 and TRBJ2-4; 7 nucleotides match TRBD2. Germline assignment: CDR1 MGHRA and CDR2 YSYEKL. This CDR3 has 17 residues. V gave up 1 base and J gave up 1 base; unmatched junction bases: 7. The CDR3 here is CASSQGGGGYAKNIQYF. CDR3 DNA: TGCGCCAGCAGCCAAGGGGGGGGAGGGTATGCCAAAAACATTCAGTACTTC.